Presented here are 4 T cell receptor beta chains from one specimen sequenced in a study of blood T cells in healthy people across ages. Primers used in a second PCR of about 6 to 11 cycles were a sample-barcoded 5' primer and a J-beta primer mix. TCRdb reprocessed the 5' RACE reads with MiXCR, giving one entry per CDR3 protein. The profile covers about 1.8 million distinct CDR3 sequences, with roughly 50% appearing a single time and over 2% taken by the ten largest. Sequencing input: blood. These receptors all come from a woman aged 35 to 49 in good health.

This clonotype was counted between two and nine times. V and J are TRBV20-1 and TRBJ2-5; D gene unclear. Germline loops: CDR1 DFQATT, CDR2 SNEGSKA (reference sequence). The V end was cut by 6 bases, the J end by 4 bases, with 15 bases between. The CDR3 loop spans 13 amino acids. The CDR3 spells CSATPWARETQYF. The DNA of the CDR3 is TGCAGTGCCACCCCCTGGGCCCGAGAGACCCAGTACTTC.

This clonotype turned up a few times. J is TRBJ2-7 and V is TRBV29-1, with TRBD1 identical over 10 bases. The CDR3 has 12 amino acids. With V trimmed by 3 bases and J by 6 bases, 2 bases remained unmatched. From germline, CDR1 is SQVTM and CDR2 ANQGSEA. CDR3 region: CSVDGDRGEQYF. CDR3 DNA: TGCAGCGTTGACGGGGACAGGGGCGAGCAGTACTTC.

V gene TRBV6-1 combines with J gene TRBJ2-7; 7 bases map to TRBD1. Looked up from germline, CDR1 is MNHNS and CDR2 is SASEGT. J was trimmed by 2 bases and V by 7 bases; bases with no gene match: 8. The CDR3 contains 14 residues. CDR3 region: CASTWTGPPYEQYF. The CDR3 DNA follows: TGTGCCAGCACCTGGACAGGCCCACCCTACGAGCAGTACTTC.

V gene TRBV7-9 combines with J gene TRBJ2-1, with TRBD2 identical over 11 bases. Germline V gene lookup returns CDR1 SEHNR and CDR2 FQNEAQ (reference sequence). The V gene end was trimmed by 3 bases and the J gene end by 7 bases; junction bases not matched to a gene: 17. The CDR3 has 19 residues. CDR3 loop: CASSFGLGSGGAPINEQFF. The CDR3 DNA follows: TGTGCCAGCAGCTTCGGGCTGGGTAGCGGGGGGGCTCCCATTAATGAGCAGTTCTTC. Full variable domain (outside the CDR3, taken from reference TRBV7-9 and TRBJ2-1): DTGVSQNPRHKITKRGQNVTFRCDPISEHNRLYWYRQTLGQGPEFLTYFQNEAQLEKSRLLSDRFSAERPKGSFSTLEIQRTEQGDSAMYLCASSFGLGSGGAPINEQFFGPGTRLTVL.